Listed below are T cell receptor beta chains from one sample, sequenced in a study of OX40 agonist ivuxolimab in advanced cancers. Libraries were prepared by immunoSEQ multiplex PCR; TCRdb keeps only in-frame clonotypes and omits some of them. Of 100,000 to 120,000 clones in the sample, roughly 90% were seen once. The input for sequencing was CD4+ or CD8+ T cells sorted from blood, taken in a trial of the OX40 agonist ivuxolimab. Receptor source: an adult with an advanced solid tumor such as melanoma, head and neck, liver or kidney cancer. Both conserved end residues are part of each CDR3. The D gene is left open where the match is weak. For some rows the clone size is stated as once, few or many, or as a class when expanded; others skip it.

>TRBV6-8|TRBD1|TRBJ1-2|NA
CASSYRDRPVNVYGYTF
TGTGCCAGCAGTTACAGGGACAGGCCGGTTAACGTCTATGGCTACACCTTC
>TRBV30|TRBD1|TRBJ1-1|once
CAWIAGGASEAFF
TGTGCCTGGATCGCAGGGGGCGCTTCTGAAGCTTTCTTT
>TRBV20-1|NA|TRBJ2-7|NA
CSASRSNEQYF
TGCAGTGCTAGTAGATCGAACGAGCAGTACTTC
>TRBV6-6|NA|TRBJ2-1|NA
CASSYSAQGLNEQFF
TGTGCCAGCAGTTACTCGGCGCAGGGGTTAAATGAGCAGTTCTTC
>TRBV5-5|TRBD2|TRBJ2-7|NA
CASSHEAGGPYEQYF
TGTGCCAGCAGCCACGAGGCGGGAGGGCCATACGAGCAGTACTTC
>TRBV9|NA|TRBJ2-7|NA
CASSVGVSSYEQYF
TGTGCCAGCAGCGTAGGGGTCTCTTCCTACGAGCAGTACTTC
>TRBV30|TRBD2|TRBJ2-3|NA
CAWSPIAGGRTDTQYF
TGTGCCTGGAGTCCAATAGCGGGAGGGCGCACAGATACGCAGTATTTT
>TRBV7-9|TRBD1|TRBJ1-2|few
CASSLYRGQLGYTF
TGTGCCAGCAGCTTATACAGGGGGCAGCTTGGCTACACCTTC
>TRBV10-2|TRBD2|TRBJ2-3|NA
CASSSGSTDTQYF
TGCGCCTCTTCTAGCGGCAGCACAGATACGCAGTATTTT
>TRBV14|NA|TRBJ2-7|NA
CASSQSGTLYEQYF
TGTGCCAGCAGCCAATCCGGGACCCTCTACGAGCAGTACTTC
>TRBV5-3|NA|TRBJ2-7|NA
CARSLDIVVSYWNRTYEQYF
TGTGCCAGAAGCTTGGACATTGTGGTATCCTATTGGAATCGTACCTACGAGCAGTACTTC
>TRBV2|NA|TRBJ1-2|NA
CASSVGGTNYGYTF
TGTGCCAGCAGCGTAGGTGGGACAAACTATGGCTACACCTTC
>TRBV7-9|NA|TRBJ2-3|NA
CASRGLTWSTDTQYF
TGTGCCAGCAGAGGATTGACCTGGAGCACAGATACGCAGTATTTT
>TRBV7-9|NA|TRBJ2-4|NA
CASNQASIAKNIQYF
TGTGCCAGCAACCAGGCGTCTATAGCCAAAAACATTCAGTACTTC
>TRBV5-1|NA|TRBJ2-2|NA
CASSLGAGPNTGELFF
TGCGCCAGCAGCTTGGGGGCAGGGCCGAACACCGGGGAGCTGTTTTTT
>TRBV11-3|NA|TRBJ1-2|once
CASSFTTYGYTF
TGTGCCAGCAGCTTCACGACCTATGGCTACACCTTC
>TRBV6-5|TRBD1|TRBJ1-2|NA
CASSRLGQNYGYTF
TGTGCCAGCAGTCGGTTGGGACAGAACTATGGCTACACCTTC
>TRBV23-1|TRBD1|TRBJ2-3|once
CASSQSSDRGQADTQYF
TGCGCCAGCAGTCAATCGTCTGACAGGGGGCAGGCAGATACGCAGTATTTT
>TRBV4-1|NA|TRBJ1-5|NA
CASSQPPGSQIGNQPQHF
TGCGCCAGCAGCCAGCCACCCGGGAGCCAGATAGGCAATCAGCCCCAGCATTTT
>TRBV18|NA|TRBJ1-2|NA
CASSPDRANYGYTF
TGTGCCAGCTCACCCGACAGAGCTAACTATGGCTACACCTTC
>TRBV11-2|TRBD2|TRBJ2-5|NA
CASSLSGTRETQYF
TGTGCCAGCAGCTTAAGCGGGACTCGAGAGACCCAGTACTTC
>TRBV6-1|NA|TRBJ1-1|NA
CASSEARGTEAFF
TGTGCCAGCAGTGAAGCGAGAGGTACTGAAGCTTTCTTT
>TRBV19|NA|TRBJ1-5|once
CASSIGTGGNQPQHF
TGTGCCAGTAGTATAGGGACGGGAGGCAATCAGCCCCAGCATTTT
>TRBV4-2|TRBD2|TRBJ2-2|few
CASALAGGNTGELFF
TGTGCCAGCGCCCTAGCGGGAGGAAACACCGGGGAGCTGTTTTTT